A selection of T cell receptor beta chains follows, all from one sample in a study of blood T cell repertoires in COVID-19. Produced via immunoSEQ multiplex PCR; TCRdb's table is partial and in-frame only. The table lists 85,000 to 110,000 clones, about 87% of them singletons. Material: peripheral blood. The source of these receptors is a human donor in a cohort sampled during active or convalescent COVID-19. The CDR3 runs from the conserved cysteine through the conserved F or W. Fields, in order: V gene, J gene, clone size, D gene, CDR3 DNA, CDR3 protein. D genes are given only for firm matches. Rows may omit the clone size; those that give it use once, few, many or a size class.

TRBV6-2/TRBV6-3	TRBJ2-3	NA	TRBD2	TGTGCCAGCAGCCATTTCGGGTTAGCGGGGCTCACAGATACGCAGTATTTT	CASSHFGLAGLTDTQYF
TRBV4-1	TRBJ2-3	NA	NA	TGCGCCAGCAGCACGCGACTATCTAGCACAGATACGCAGTATTTT	CASSTRLSSTDTQYF
TRBV19	TRBJ1-2	NA	NA	TGTGCCAGTAGTATTTTTGTCGAGGGATCCTATGGCTACACCTTC	CASSIFVEGSYGYTF
TRBV25-1	TRBJ2-5	NA	NA	TGTGCCAGCAGTGAATCCAGCCGAGGGTGGACCCAGTACTTC	CASSESSRGWTQYF
TRBV5-5	TRBJ2-6	NA	NA	TGTGCCAGCAGCCCCCAGGGTAATGGGGCCAACGTCCTGACTTTC	CASSPQGNGANVLTF
TRBV10-3	TRBJ1-2	few	NA	TGTGCCATCAGTGAGTCTTCGGGAATAGGGTATGGCTACACCTTC	CAISESSGIGYGYTF
TRBV11-3	TRBJ2-5	once	NA	TGTGCCAGCAGCTTAGGGCAGTTCCAAGAGACCCAGTACTTC	CASSLGQFQETQYF
TRBV11-3	TRBJ2-3	NA	TRBD2	TGTGCCAGCAGCACTGGGACTAGCGGGGGGTCCACAGATACGCAGTATTTT	CASSTGTSGGSTDTQYF
TRBV7-2	TRBJ1-1	NA	TRBD1	TGTGCCAGCAGCATCGGGACAGGCAGGAACACTGAAGCTTTCTTT	CASSIGTGRNTEAFF
TRBV7-2	TRBJ2-7	NA	TRBD1	TGTGCCAGCAGCTTAGCTGGACAGGATGGGTCCTACGAGCAGTACTTC	CASSLAGQDGSYEQYF
TRBV5-1	TRBJ1-3	NA	NA	TGCGCCAGCAGCTTCGGGGGGGCTGGAAACACCATATATTTT	CASSFGGAGNTIYF
TRBV3-1/TRBV3-2	TRBJ2-6	NA	NA	TGTGCCAGCAGCCAAACAGGTAGGACTGGGGCCAACGTCCTGACTTTC	CASSQTGRTGANVLTF
TRBV5-1	TRBJ1-3	NA	TRBD1	TGCGCCAGCAGCCTCCAGGGGGTTGGAAACACCATATATTTT	CASSLQGVGNTIYF
TRBV11-2	TRBJ2-5	NA	NA	TGTGCCAGCAGCTTAGGGGGGGGCCCAGGAGAGACCCAGTACTTC	CASSLGGGPGETQYF
TRBV7-2	TRBJ2-1	NA	NA	TGTGCCAGCAGCTTATTAGTTTTTAATGAGCAGTTCTTC	CASSLLVFNEQFF
TRBV5-4	TRBJ2-7	NA	NA	TGTGCCAGCAGCTTGAGGGACATCTCCTACGAGCAGTACTTC	CASSLRDISYEQYF
TRBV27	TRBJ2-7	medium-sized	NA	TGTGCCAGCAGTTTAGAGCGATATAACGACGAGCAGTACTTC	CASSLERYNDEQYF
TRBV28	TRBJ2-7	NA	NA	TGTGCCAGCAGTTTCGTACGAGCGGAGCAGTACTTC	CASSFVRAEQYF
TRBV10-3	TRBJ2-5	NA	NA	TGTGCCATCAGTGAGCGGGGGGCTAGAGAGACCCAGTACTTC	CAISERGARETQYF
TRBV6-5	TRBJ2-3	NA	TRBD2	TGTGCCAGCTCAGGACTAGAGGGCTCAGATACGCAGTATTTT	CASSGLEGSDTQYF
TRBV29-1	TRBJ2-6	NA	NA	TGCAGCGTTGAGGGGGGAGACCCTGGGGCCAACGTCCTGACTTTC	CSVEGGDPGANVLTF
TRBV6-5	TRBJ1-2	NA	TRBD1	TGTGCCAGCAGTTCAAGGACAGGGTCTACAGGCTACACCTTC	CASSSRTGSTGYTF
TRBV7-5	TRBJ2-7	NA	NA	TGTGTCAGAAGCTCCAGGACAGGCGAACCCTACGAGCAGTACTTC	CVRSSRTGEPYEQYF
TRBV5-1	TRBJ2-3	NA	NA	TGCGCCAGCAGCTGGGGCCAGATGTTCACAGATACGCAGTATTTT	CASSWGQMFTDTQYF
TRBV6-5	TRBJ2-1	NA	TRBD1	TGTGCCAGCAGTTCCCGGGACAGGGGATCGAATGAGCAGTTCTTC	CASSSRDRGSNEQFF
TRBV6-5	TRBJ1-2	once	TRBD1	TGTGCCAGCAGTTACAATAAACAGGGGGCCAAGAGGACCTTC	CASSYNKQGAKRTF
TRBV28	TRBJ2-7	many	TRBD2	TGTGCCGTCAGGGGCGGGGGGGCACCTCGCGAGCAGTACTTC	CAVRGGGAPREQYF
TRBV6-6	TRBJ1-4	NA	NA	TGTGCCAGCAGCCGAGGACAGGAAAAACTGTTTTTT	CASSRGQEKLFF
TRBV19	TRBJ1-5	NA	TRBD1	TGTGCCAGTAGGGGACAGGTCCTTATCAATCAGCCCCAGCATTTT	CASRGQVLINQPQHF
TRBV18	TRBJ2-2	NA	NA	TGTGCCAGCTCATCCTCTGGGCTGAACACCGGGGAGCTGTTTTTT	CASSSSGLNTGELFF
TRBV2	TRBJ2-7	NA	NA	TGTGCCAGCAGTGAAATCGTCGAGCAGTACTTC	CASSEIVEQYF
TRBV25-1	TRBJ1-2	NA	TRBD1	TGTGCCAGCATGGAGACAGGGGATGGCTACACCTTC	CASMETGDGYTF
TRBV6-5	TRBJ2-2	NA	NA	TGTGCCAGCAGTTCCTTCACCGGGGAGCTGTTTTTT	CASSSFTGELFF
TRBV7-9	TRBJ1-4	NA	NA	TGTGCCAGCAGCCTGGGTGGGACACTATATGAAAAACTGTTTTTT	CASSLGGTLYEKLFF
TRBV4-2	TRBJ1-2	NA	NA	TGTGCCAGCAGCCAAGAGGGGGGGCAGGGCGAGGGCTATGGCTACACCTTC	CASSQEGGQGEGYGYTF
TRBV6-5	TRBJ2-3	NA	TRBD1	TGTGCCAGCAGGACAGGGCGCGGTACAGATACGCAGTATTTT	CASRTGRGTDTQYF
TRBV19	TRBJ1-2	NA	TRBD1	TGTGCCAGTAGTCCTCCTGCGACAGGGGGACGAGGAGGCTACACCTTC	CASSPPATGGRGGYTF
TRBV3-1/TRBV3-2	TRBJ2-3	NA	TRBD2	TGTGCCAGCAGCTCGCTATCTAGCGGGGTGGGAGATACGCAGTATTTT	CASSSLSSGVGDTQYF
TRBV5-1	TRBJ1-2	NA	TRBD1	TGCGCCAGCAGCTTGGGGACAGGGGGTTCCTATGGCTACACCTTC	CASSLGTGGSYGYTF
TRBV24-1	TRBJ2-1	NA	TRBD2	TGTGCCACCAGCCCTAGGGGCGGGGGATCATTTTACAATGAGCAGTTCTTC	CATSPRGGGSFYNEQFF
TRBV11-3	TRBJ2-1	NA	NA	TGTGCCAGCAGCTTAGTTCCAGCGTCGTACAATGAGCAGTTCTTC	CASSLVPASYNEQFF
TRBV10-3	TRBJ1-1	NA	NA	TGTGCCATCAGGGTAGACACTGAAGCTTTCTTT	CAIRVDTEAFF
TRBV5-1	TRBJ1-5	NA	NA	TGCGCCAGCAGCTTGGAGGGGGACGGGTATCAGCCCCAGCATTTT	CASSLEGDGYQPQHF
TRBV19	TRBJ1-1	few	TRBD1	TGTGCCAGTAGTATCGGGCAGGGGGCGATTGTGAACACTGAAGCTTTCTTT	CASSIGQGAIVNTEAFF
TRBV7-3	TRBJ2-1	NA	TRBD2	TGTGCCAGCAGCTTAGCGGGGGTCTCCTACAATGAGCAGTTCTTC	CASSLAGVSYNEQFF
TRBV18	TRBJ2-7	NA	NA	TGCGCCAGCTCACCAAGCGGGTTCCCCTACGAGCAGTACTTC	CASSPSGFPYEQYF
TRBV3-1/TRBV3-2	TRBJ2-1	NA	NA	TGTGCCAGCAGCCAGGACGGGGACTCCTACAATGAGCAGTTCTTC	CASSQDGDSYNEQFF
TRBV25-1	TRBJ1-6	few	NA	TGTGCCAGCAGTGAGGAGAGCTCCTATAATTCACCCCTCCACTTT	CASSEESSYNSPLHF
TRBV6-5	TRBJ1-5	NA	TRBD1	TGTGCCAGCAGGCAGACAGGGGGCGTCAATCAGCCCCAGCATTTT	CASRQTGGVNQPQHF
TRBV3-1/TRBV3-2	TRBJ2-5	NA	TRBD1	TGTGCCAGCAGCCAAGGGACAGGGAGAGAGACCCAGTACTTC	CASSQGTGRETQYF
TRBV12-3/TRBV12-4	TRBJ1-1	NA	NA	TGTGCCAGCAGCCCCGGGGTGGACACTGAAGCTTTCTTT	CASSPGVDTEAFF
TRBV7-3	TRBJ2-1	NA	TRBD2	TGTGCCAGCAGCTTAATTAGGACTAGCGGGGACAATGAGCAGTTCTTC	CASSLIRTSGDNEQFF